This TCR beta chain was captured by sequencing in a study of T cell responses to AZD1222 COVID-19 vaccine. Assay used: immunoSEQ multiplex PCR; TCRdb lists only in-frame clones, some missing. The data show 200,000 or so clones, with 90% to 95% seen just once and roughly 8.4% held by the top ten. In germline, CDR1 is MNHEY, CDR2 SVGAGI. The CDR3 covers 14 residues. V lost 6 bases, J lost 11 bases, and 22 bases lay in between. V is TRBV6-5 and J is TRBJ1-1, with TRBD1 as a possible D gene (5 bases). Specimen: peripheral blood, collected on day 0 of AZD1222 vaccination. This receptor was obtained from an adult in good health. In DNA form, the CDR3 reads TGTGCCAGCAGAGACAGAGCCTCCCAAGGGAATGCTTTCTTT. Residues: CASRDRASQGNAFF.